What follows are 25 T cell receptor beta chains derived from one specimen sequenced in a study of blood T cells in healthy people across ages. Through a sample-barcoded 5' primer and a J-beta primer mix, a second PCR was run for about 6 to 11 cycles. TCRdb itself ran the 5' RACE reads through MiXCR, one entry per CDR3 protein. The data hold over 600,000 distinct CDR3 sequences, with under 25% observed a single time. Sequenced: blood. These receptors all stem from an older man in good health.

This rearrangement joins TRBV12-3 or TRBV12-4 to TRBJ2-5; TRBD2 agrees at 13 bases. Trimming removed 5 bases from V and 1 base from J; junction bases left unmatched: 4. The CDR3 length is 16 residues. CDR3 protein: CASSETSGRPQETQYF. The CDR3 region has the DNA TGTGCCAGCAGTGAGACTAGCGGGAGGCCCCAAGAGACCCAGTACTTC.

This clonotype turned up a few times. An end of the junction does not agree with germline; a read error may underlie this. The CDR3 reads CSAGDTSGGELFF. The CDR3 region has the DNA TGCAGTGCTGGAGATACTAGCGGCGGGGAGCTGTTTTTT. The chain couples TRBV20-1 to TRBJ2-2; 8 bases agree with TRBD2. The CDR3 loop spans 13 amino acids. From germline, CDR1 is DFQATT and CDR2 SNEGSKA (reference sequence).

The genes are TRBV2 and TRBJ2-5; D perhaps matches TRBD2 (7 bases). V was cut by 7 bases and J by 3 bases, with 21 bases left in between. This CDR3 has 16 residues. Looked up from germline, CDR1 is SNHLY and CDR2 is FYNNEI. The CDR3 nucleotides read TGTGCCAGCATAAGGCCTCGGGGGGCGCGAGAAGAGACCCAGTACTTC. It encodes CASIRPRGAREETQYF.

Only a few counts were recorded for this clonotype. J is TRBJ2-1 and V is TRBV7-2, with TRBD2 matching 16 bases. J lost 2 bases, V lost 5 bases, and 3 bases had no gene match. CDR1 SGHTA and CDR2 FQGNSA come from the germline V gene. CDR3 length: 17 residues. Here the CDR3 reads CASSKGLAGGAYNEQFF. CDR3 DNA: TGTGCCAGCAGCAAGGGACTAGCGGGAGGGGCCTACAATGAGCAGTTCTTC.

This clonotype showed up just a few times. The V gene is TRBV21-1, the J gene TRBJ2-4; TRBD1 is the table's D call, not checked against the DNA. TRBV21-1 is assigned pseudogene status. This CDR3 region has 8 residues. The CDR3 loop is CASSGRDF. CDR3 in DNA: TGTGCCAGCAGCGGCCGGGACTTC.

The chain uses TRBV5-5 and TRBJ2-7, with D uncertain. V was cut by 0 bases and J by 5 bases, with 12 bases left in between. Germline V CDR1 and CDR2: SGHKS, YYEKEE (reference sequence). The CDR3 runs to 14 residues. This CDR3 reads CASSLERVMNEQYF. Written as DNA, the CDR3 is TGTGCCAGCAGCTTGGAAAGGGTAATGAACGAGCAGTACTTC. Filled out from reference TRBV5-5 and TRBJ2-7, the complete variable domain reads DAGVTQSPTHLIKTRGQQVTLRCSPISGHKSVSWYQQVLGQGPQFIFQYYEKEERGRGNFPDRFSARQFPNYSSELNVNALLLGDSALYLCASSLERVMNEQYFGPGTRLTVT.

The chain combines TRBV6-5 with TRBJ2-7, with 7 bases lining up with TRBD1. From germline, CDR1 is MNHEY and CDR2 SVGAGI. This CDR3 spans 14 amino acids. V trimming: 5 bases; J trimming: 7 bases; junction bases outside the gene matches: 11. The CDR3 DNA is TGTGCCAGCAGTCCCCGACAGGGAAGCAGGGAGCAGTACTTC. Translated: CASSPRQGSREQYF.

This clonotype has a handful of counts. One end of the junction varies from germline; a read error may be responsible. DNA of the CDR3: TGTGCCAGCAGCGTTTCCGGGACAGGGGGCGTCTTC. As protein: CASSVSGTGGVF. The chain combines TRBV11-2 with TRBJ2-1; 12 positions agree with TRBD1. CDR3 size: 12 residues. Looked up from germline, CDR1 is SGHAT and CDR2 is FQNNGV. Full variable domain (remainder filled in from reference TRBV11-2 and TRBJ2-1): EAGVAQSPRYKIIEKRQSVAFWCNPISGHATLYWYQQILGQGPKLLIQFQNNGVVDDSQLPKDRFSAERLKGVDSTLKIQPAKLEDSAVYLCASSVSGTGGVFGPGTRLTVL.

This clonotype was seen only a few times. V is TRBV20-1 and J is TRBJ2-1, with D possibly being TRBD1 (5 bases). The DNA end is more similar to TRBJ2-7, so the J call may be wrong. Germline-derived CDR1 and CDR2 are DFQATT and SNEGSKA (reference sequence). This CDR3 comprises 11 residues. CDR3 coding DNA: TGCAGTGCCCGACAGATTTACGAGCAGTACTTC. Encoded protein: CSARQIYEQYF.

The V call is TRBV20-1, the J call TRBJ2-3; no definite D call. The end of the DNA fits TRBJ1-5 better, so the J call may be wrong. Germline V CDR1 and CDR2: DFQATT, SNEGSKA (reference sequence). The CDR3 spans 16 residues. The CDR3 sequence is CSARRTLAGGLYTQHF. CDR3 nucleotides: TGCAGTGCTAGAAGGACGCTAGCGGGAGGGCTATATACGCAGCATTTT.

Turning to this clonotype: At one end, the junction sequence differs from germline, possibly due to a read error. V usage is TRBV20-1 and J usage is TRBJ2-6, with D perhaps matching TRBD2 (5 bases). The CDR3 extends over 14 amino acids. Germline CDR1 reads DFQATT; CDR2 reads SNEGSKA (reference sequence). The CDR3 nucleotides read TGCAGTGCTTCTCCTAGCTCTGGGACCAACGTCCTGACTTTC. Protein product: CSASPSSGTNVLTF.

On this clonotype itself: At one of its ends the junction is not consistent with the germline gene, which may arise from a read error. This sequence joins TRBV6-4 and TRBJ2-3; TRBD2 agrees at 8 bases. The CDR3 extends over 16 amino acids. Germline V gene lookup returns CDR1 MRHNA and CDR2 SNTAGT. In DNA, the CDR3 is TGTGCCAGCAGTGACCATAGCGGGACGCCCACAGATACGCAGGATTTT. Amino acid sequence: CASSDHSGTPTDTQDF.

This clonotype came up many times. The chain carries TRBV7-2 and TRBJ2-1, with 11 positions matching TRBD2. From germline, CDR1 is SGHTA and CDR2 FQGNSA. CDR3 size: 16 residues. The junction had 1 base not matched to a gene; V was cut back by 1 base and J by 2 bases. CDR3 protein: CASSLGGLAAYNEQFF. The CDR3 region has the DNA TGTGCCAGCAGCTTAGGGGGACTAGCGGCCTACAATGAGCAGTTCTTC.

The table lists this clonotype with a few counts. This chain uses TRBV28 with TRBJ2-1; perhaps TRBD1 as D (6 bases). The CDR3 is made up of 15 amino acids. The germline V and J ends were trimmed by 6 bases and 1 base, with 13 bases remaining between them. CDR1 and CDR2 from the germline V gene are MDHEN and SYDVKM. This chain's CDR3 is CASRTARGSYNEQFF. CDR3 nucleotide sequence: TGTGCCAGCAGGACCGCCAGGGGATCCTACAATGAGCAGTTCTTC.

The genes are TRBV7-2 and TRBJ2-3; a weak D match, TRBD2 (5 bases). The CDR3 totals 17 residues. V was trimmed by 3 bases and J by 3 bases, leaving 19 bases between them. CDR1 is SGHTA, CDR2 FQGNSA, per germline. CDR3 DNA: TGTGCCAGCAGCTTCCTCCAATCTAGCAGGAGAACAGATACGCAGTATTTT. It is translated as CASSFLQSSRRTDTQYF.

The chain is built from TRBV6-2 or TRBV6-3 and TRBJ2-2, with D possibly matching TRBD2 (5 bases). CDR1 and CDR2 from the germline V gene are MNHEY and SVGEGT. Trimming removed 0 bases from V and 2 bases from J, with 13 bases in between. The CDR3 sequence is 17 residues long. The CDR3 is CASSYSRTGRNTGELFF. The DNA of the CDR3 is TGTGCCAGCAGTTACTCTCGGACTGGCAGAAACACCGGGGAGCTGTTTTTT.

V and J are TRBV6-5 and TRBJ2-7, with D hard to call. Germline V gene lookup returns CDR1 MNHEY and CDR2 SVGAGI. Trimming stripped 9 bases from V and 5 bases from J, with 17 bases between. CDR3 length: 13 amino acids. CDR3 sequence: CARTNRLMDEQYF. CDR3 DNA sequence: TGTGCCAGAACAAACCGTCTAATGGACGAGCAGTACTTC.

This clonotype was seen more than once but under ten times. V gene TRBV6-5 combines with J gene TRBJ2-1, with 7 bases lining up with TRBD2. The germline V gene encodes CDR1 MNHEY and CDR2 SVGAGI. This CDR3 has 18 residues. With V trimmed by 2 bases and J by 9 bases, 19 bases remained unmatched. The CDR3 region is CASSYKTSAGVSPSEQFF. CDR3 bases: TGTGCCAGCAGTTACAAAACGTCGGCGGGAGTGTCCCCGAGTGAGCAGTTCTTC.

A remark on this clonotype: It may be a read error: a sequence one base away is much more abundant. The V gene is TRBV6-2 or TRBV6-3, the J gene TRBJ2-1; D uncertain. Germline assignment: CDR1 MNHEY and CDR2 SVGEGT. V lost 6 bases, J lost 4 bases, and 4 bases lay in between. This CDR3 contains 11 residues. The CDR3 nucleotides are TGTGCCAGCAGAGAATACAATGAGCAGTTCTTC. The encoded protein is CASREYNEQFF.

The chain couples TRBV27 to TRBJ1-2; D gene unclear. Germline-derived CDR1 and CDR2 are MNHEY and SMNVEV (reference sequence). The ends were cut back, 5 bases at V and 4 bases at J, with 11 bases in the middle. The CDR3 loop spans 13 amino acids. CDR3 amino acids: CASSTGEAYGYTF. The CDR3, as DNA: TGTGCCAGCAGTACTGGGGAGGCCTATGGCTACACCTTC.

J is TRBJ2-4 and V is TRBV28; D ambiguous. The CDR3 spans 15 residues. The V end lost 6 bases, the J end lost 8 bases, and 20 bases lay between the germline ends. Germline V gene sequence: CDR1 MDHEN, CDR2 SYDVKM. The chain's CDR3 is CASSLTGSWMDIQYF. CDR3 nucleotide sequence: TGTGCCAGCAGCTTGACCGGGTCCTGGATGGACATTCAGTACTTC. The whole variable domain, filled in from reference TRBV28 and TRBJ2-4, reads DVKVTQSSRYLVKRTGEKVFLECVQDMDHENMFWYRQDPGLGLRLIYFSYDVKMKEKGDIPEGYSVSREKKERFSLILESASTNQTSMYLCASSLTGSWMDIQYFGAGTRLSVL.

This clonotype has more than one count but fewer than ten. The DNA of the CDR3 is TGTGCCATCAGCAGGGGGGCGACGGAGACCCAGTACTTC. This encodes CAISRGATETQYF. The chain is built from TRBV10-3 and TRBJ2-7; a weak D match, TRBD1 (7 bases). Near its end, the DNA agrees better with TRBJ2-5, so the J call may be wrong. Germline CDR1 is ENHRY and CDR2 is SYGVKD. The CDR3 extends over 13 amino acids.

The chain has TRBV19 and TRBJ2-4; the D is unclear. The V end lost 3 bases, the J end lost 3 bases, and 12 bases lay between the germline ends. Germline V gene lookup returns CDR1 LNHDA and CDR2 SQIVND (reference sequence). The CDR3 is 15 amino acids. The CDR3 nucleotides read TGTGCCAGTAGTATGTCCCGCCTGGGCAAAAACATTCAGTACTTC. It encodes CASSMSRLGKNIQYF. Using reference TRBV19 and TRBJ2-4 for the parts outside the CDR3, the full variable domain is DGGITQSPKYLFRKEGQNVTLSCEQNLNHDAMYWYRQDPGQGLRLIYYSQIVNDFQKGDIAEGYSVSREKKESFPLTVTSAQKNPTAFYLCASSMSRLGKNIQYFGAGTRLSVL.

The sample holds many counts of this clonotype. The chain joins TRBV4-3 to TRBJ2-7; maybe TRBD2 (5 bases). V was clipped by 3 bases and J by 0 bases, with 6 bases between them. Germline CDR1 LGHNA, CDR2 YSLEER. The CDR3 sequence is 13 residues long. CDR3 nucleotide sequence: TGCGCCAGCAGCCAGGACTTCTCCTACGAGCAGTACTTC. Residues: CASSQDFSYEQYF.

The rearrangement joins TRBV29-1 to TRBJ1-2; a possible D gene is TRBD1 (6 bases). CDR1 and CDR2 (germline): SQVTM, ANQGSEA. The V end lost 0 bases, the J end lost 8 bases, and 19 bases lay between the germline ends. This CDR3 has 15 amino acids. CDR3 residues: CSVEDRGPGARGYTF. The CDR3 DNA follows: TGCAGCGTTGAAGATCGAGGGCCAGGGGCGCGAGGCTACACCTTC.